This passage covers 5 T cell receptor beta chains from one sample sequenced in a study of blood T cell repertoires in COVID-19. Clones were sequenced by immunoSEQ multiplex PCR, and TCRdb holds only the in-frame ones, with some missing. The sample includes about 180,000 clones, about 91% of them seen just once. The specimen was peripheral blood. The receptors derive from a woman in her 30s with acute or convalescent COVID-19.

The CDR3 nucleotides are TGTGCCAGCAGCTTGGGGGACAGGTCCTATGGCTACACCTTC. Its translation is CASSLGDRSYGYTF. The chain is built from TRBV5-8 and TRBJ1-2; 8 positions agree with TRBD1. Germline CDR1 and CDR2: SGHTS and YDEGEE. The junction had 2 bases not matched to a gene; V was cut back by 0 bases and J by 4 bases. This CDR3 has 14 amino acids.

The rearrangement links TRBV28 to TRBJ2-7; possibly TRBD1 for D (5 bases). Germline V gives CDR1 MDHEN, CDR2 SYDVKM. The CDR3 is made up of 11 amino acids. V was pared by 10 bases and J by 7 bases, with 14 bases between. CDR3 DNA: TGTGCCATCACAGACAGATGGGAGCAGTACTTC. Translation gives CAITDRWEQYF.

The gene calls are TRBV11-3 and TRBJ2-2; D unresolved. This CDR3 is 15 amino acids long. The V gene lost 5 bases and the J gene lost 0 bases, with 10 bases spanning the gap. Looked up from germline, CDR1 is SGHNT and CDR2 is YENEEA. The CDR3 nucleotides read TGTGCCAGCAGCGTAATCCCCGCGAACACCGGGGAGCTGTTTTTT. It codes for CASSVIPANTGELFF. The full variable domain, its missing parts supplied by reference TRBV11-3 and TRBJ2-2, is EAGVVQSPRYKIIEKKQPVAFWCNPISGHNTLYWYLQNLGQGPELLIRYENEEAVDDSQLPKDRFSAERLKGVDSTLKIQPAELGDSAVYLCASSVIPANTGELFFGEGSRLTVL.

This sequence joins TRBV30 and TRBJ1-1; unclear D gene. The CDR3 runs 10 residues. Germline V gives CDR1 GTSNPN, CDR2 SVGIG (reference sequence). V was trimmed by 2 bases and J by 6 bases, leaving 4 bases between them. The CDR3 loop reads CAWSNSEAFF. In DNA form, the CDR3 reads TGTGCCTGGAGTAACTCTGAAGCTTTCTTT.

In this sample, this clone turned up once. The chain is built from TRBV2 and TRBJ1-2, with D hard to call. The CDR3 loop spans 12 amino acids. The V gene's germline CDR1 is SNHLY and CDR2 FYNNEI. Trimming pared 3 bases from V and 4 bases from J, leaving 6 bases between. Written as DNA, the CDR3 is TGTGCCAGCAGTGAGGCCATCTATGGCTACACCTTC. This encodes CASSEAIYGYTF.